These 29 T cell receptor beta chains share one sample of origin, sequenced in a study of Ad26.COV2.S vaccination and SARS-CoV-2 variants. The treatment denotes: some 20 received Ad26.COV2.S at low or high dose, single or two shots; roughly five received placebo; per-sample allocation not given. Vaccine and placebo recipients were sampled on day 63 after the first injection. TCRdb's copy holds only in-frame clones and misses some; the assay was immunoSEQ multiplex PCR. The sample consists of roughly 700,000 clones, more than 80% of them appearing once. Sequencing used peripheral blood, obtained in a trial of Ad26.COV2.S vaccine versus placebo. The source of these receptors is a person between 18 and 65 years old who received the Ad26.COV2.S COVID-19 vaccine or a placebo.

The gene calls are TRBV29-1 and TRBJ2-2; 11 nucleotides match TRBD1. V dropped 7 bases and J dropped 0; count of bases not matched to a gene: 4. Germline-derived CDR1 and CDR2 are SQVTM and ANQGSEA. CDR3 length: 15 residues. CDR3 region: CSAGQGASNTGELFF. CDR3 sequence (DNA): TGCAGCGCTGGACAGGGGGCTTCGAACACCGGGGAGCTGTTTTTT.

This clone was observed a single time. The rearrangement uses TRBV15 and TRBJ2-7; D possibly uses TRBD1 or TRBD2 (5 bases each). The V and J ends lost 5 bases and 3 bases respectively, with 14 bases between them. The CDR3 has 14 residues. Germline-derived CDR1 and CDR2 are LNHNV and YYDKDF (reference sequence). This CDR3 reads CATSPGPPDYEQYF. The CDR3 nucleotides read TGTGCCACCAGCCCGGGACCTCCAGACTACGAGCAGTACTTC.

The chain links TRBV5-4 to TRBJ2-5; D possibly corresponds to TRBD1 (6 bases). The CDR3 is made up of 17 amino acids. Trimming removed 0 bases at V and 5 bases at J, with 20 bases between. Germline V gene sequence: CDR1 SGHNT, CDR2 YYREEE (reference sequence). The CDR3 DNA reads TGTGCCAGCAGCTTGGAACAGGGTCCTAACGGTGACGAGACCCAGTACTTC. As protein: CASSLEQGPNGDETQYF.

This chain uses TRBV9 with TRBJ2-7, with D possibly TRBD2 on 5 matching bases. V lost 4 bases and J lost 0, with 14 bases in between. CDR3 length: 15 amino acids. Germline assignment: CDR1 SGDLS and CDR2 YYNGEE. CDR3 sequence (DNA): TGTGCCAGCAGCCCTAGGACGGGGAGCTCCTACGAGCAGTACTTC. Protein product: CASSPRTGSSYEQYF.

The genes are TRBV3-1 (or the pseudogene TRBV3-2) and TRBJ2-5, with TRBD2 identical over 7 bases. From germline, CDR1 is LGHDT and CDR2 YNNKEL (reference sequence). V trimming: 3 bases; J trimming: 4 bases; junction bases outside the gene matches: 11. The CDR3 consists of 16 residues. The DNA for the CDR3 is TGTGCCAGCAGCCAGGCTAGCGGAGGGAAGGGAGAGACCCAGTACTTC. This gives the protein CASSQASGGKGETQYF.

This clone was found once. This chain's CDR3 is CASSAGTGVGVNTEAFF. The CDR3 DNA follows: TGCGCCAGCAGCGCCGGGACAGGAGTAGGGGTGAACACTGAAGCTTTCTTT. The chain has TRBV5-1 and TRBJ1-1, with TRBD1 matching 8 bases. The CDR3 is made up of 17 amino acids. The germline gives CDR1 SGHRS, CDR2 YFSETQ. V gave up 4 bases and J gave up 0 bases; unmatched junction bases: 11.

This clone appeared a single time. V gene TRBV25-1 combines with J gene TRBJ1-6; D might be TRBD1 (5 bases). The ends were cut back, 6 bases at V and 5 bases at J, with 11 bases in the middle. CDR1 and CDR2 from the germline V gene are MGHDK and SYGVNS. CDR3 length: 14 amino acids. For the CDR3, the DNA is TGTGCCAGCAGGGTTCAGGGAAATAATTCACCCCTCCACTTT. This encodes CASRVQGNNSPLHF.

V and J are TRBV4-2 and TRBJ2-3; 7 bases map to TRBD1. The junction had 14 bases not matched to a gene; V was cut back by 8 bases and J by 6 bases. The CDR3 contains 15 residues. The germline V gene encodes CDR1 LGHNA and CDR2 YNFKEQ. The CDR3 DNA reads TGTGCCAGCGGCTACGGGACAGCGTCCTCCGATACGCAGTATTTT. It translates to CASGYGTASSDTQYF.

This clone was counted between two and nine times. J is TRBJ1-5 and V is TRBV27; TRBD1 aligns across 9 bases. V lost 5 bases and J lost 3; bases outside the gene matches: 8. CDR3 size: 16 residues. Germline CDR1 MNHEY, CDR2 SMNVEV (reference sequence). Here the CDR3 DNA reads TGTGCCAGCAGTCTCCCGGACAGGGGTGACAATCAGCCCCAGCATTTT. Its protein is CASSLPDRGDNQPQHF.

The V call is TRBV5-1, the J call TRBJ1-1; D unresolved. This CDR3 contains 14 residues. Germline V gene lookup returns CDR1 SGHRS and CDR2 YFSETQ. V was pared by 3 bases and J by 4 bases, with 13 bases between. The CDR3 nucleotides are TGCGCCAGCAGCTCAAATACTGGGTCCACTGAAGCTTTCTTT. It is translated as CASSSNTGSTEAFF.

The gene calls are TRBV24-1 and TRBJ2-2, with unresolved D. V gave up 3 bases and J gave up 2 bases, with 9 bases separating them. Germline CDR1 reads KGHDR; CDR2 reads SFDVKD. This CDR3 spans 15 amino acids. CDR3 DNA sequence: TGTGCCACCAGTGATACACAGAAAAACACCGGGGAGCTGTTTTTT. Its translation is CATSDTQKNTGELFF.

The rearrangement links TRBV7-2 to TRBJ2-1, with D possibly matching TRBD2 (5 bases). Trimming left V 0 bases short and J 9 bases short, with 15 bases between. There are 15 residues in the CDR3. Germline assignment: CDR1 SGHTA and CDR2 FQGNSA. CDR3 DNA: TGTGCCAGCAGCTTAGCGAGAGTAGGACTCGGTGAGCAGTTCTTC. Encoded protein: CASSLARVGLGEQFF.

This clone was seen only once. The chain is built from TRBV18 and TRBJ1-1; D gene ambiguous. Germline V gives CDR1 KGHSH, CDR2 LQKENI. The CDR3 consists of 14 residues. V was trimmed by 0 bases and J by 1 base, leaving 6 bases between them. The CDR3 region is CASSPPSGNTEAFF. The CDR3 DNA reads as TGTGCCAGCTCACCACCGTCGGGGAACACTGAAGCTTTCTTT.

This chain links TRBV30 with TRBJ2-7, with D possibly TRBD2 on 6 matching bases. Trimming removed 5 bases from V and 7 bases from J, with 27 bases in between. Germline V CDR1 and CDR2: GTSNPN, SVGIG (reference sequence). The CDR3 spans 16 residues. The CDR3 DNA reads TGTGCCTGGGGTCTCGGCAGGGACGGTTCGGCGGGAGAGCAGTACTTC. It codes for CAWGLGRDGSAGEQYF.

This chain connects TRBV12-3 or TRBV12-4 to TRBJ1-2; D gene ambiguous. Between the trimmed V and J ends, which lost 3 bases and 2 bases, there was a span of 7 bases. CDR3 length: 13 residues. The CDR3 is CASSFAGNYGYTF. In DNA, the CDR3 is TGTGCCAGCAGTTTTGCAGGCAACTATGGCTACACCTTC.

The chain combines TRBV6-2 or TRBV6-3 with TRBJ2-5; TRBD1 matches 7 bases. Germline V gene lookup returns CDR1 MNHEY and CDR2 SVGEGT. This CDR3 is built from 15 residues. V was clipped by 2 bases and J by 5 bases; unmatched bases: 8. This chain's CDR3 is CASSYGGQSGETQYF. CDR3 DNA: TGTGCCAGCAGTTACGGGGGACAGTCGGGGGAGACCCAGTACTTC.

This clone was detected a few times. The chain couples TRBV5-5 to TRBJ2-7; D not certain. Trimming cost V 4 bases and J 3 bases, with 8 bases left between them. The CDR3 totals 12 residues. Looked up from germline, CDR1 is SGHKS and CDR2 is YYEKEE (reference sequence). The CDR3 sequence is CASSRSGYEQYF. The CDR3 DNA sequence: TGTGCCAGCAGCCGGTCGGGCTACGAGCAGTACTTC.

There are a few counts of this clone. The J gene is TRBJ2-2, the V gene TRBV5-1; the D is unclear. This CDR3 region has 13 residues. V was trimmed by 7 bases and J by 1 base, leaving 8 bases between them. Germline CDR1 reads SGHRS; CDR2 reads YFSETQ. The CDR3: CASGSENTGELFF. The CDR3 DNA sequence: TGCGCCAGCGGGTCGGAGAACACCGGGGAGCTGTTTTTT.

The chain employs TRBV5-5 and TRBJ2-1; TRBD1 matches 8 bases. The germline gives CDR1 SGHKS, CDR2 YYEKEE (reference sequence). V was clipped by 4 bases and J by 4 bases; unmatched bases: 7. The CDR3 has 15 residues. CDR3 bases: TGTGCCAGCAGCCCCGGACAGGGACCTTACAATGAGCAGTTCTTC. It encodes CASSPGQGPYNEQFF.

The V and J genes are TRBV19 and TRBJ2-3; D possibly matches TRBD1 or TRBD2 (5 bases each). The V gene's germline CDR1 is LNHDA and CDR2 SQIVND (reference sequence). V lost 6 bases, J lost 0 bases, and 13 bases lay in between. The CDR3 contains 15 residues. DNA for the CDR3: TGTGCCAGTAGCCCGGGGACCCTGAGCACAGATACGCAGTATTTT. Amino acid sequence: CASSPGTLSTDTQYF.

This clone was picked up one time. The same CDR3 is also encoded by other DNA sequences in this sample. The chain links TRBV19 to TRBJ1-1; D might be TRBD1 (5 bases). This CDR3 region has 13 residues. Germline CDR1 is LNHDA and CDR2 is SQIVND (reference sequence). Trimming cost V 9 bases and J 1 base, with 12 bases left between them. In DNA, the CDR3 is TGTGCCAGCAGGGCCCAGGGGAACACTGAAGCTTTCTTT. It codes for CASRAQGNTEAFF.

V is TRBV6-5 and J is TRBJ1-2; D unclear. V gave up 5 bases and J gave up 4 bases, with 5 bases separating them. This CDR3 is built from 11 residues. Germline V gene lookup returns CDR1 MNHEY and CDR2 SVGAGI. In nucleotides, the CDR3 is TGTGCCAGCAGTAAGGGCTATGGCTACACCTTC. It yields the protein CASSKGYGYTF.

In regard to this clone: This same CDR3 is encoded by further DNA sequences in the sample. The chain uses TRBV2 and TRBJ2-2, with D maybe TRBD2 (5 bases). CDR1 SNHLY and CDR2 FYNNEI come from the germline V gene. CDR3 length: 13 amino acids. Trimming cost V 2 bases and J 4 bases, with 5 bases left between them. The CDR3 bases are TGTGCCAGCAGTGAACTAGCCACCGGGGAGCTGTTTTTT. Protein product: CASSELATGELFF.

The rearrangement links TRBV19 to TRBJ1-1; D might be TRBD1 (5 bases). CDR3 length equals 13 residues. The V gene lost 6 bases and the J gene lost 5 bases, with 13 bases spanning the gap. The V gene's germline CDR1 is LNHDA and CDR2 SQIVND (reference sequence). This chain's CDR3 is CASSLGEGTEAFF. For the CDR3, the DNA is TGTGCCAGTAGCCTCGGTGAGGGGACTGAAGCTTTCTTT.

The CDR3 loop is CATSDPKGSNEQFF. The CDR3 DNA is TGTGCCACCAGTGATCCGAAGGGTAGCAATGAGCAGTTCTTC. The chain recombines TRBV24-1 with TRBJ2-1; D is unresolved. Germline V gives CDR1 KGHDR, CDR2 SFDVKD. The CDR3 is made up of 14 amino acids. V lost 3 bases to trimming and J lost 6 bases, with 11 bases between them.

The V and J genes are TRBV6-6 and TRBJ2-3, with 7 bases lining up with TRBD2. V lost 7 bases, J lost 4 bases, and 2 bases stayed unmatched. Germline CDR1 is MNHNY and CDR2 is SVGAGI (reference sequence). This CDR3 is built from 12 residues. CDR3 sequence (DNA): TGTGCCAGCATGGGAGGGGCAGATACGCAGTATTTT. Amino acids: CASMGGADTQYF.

This chain joins TRBV6-6 and TRBJ2-5, with D maybe TRBD1 (6 bases). The V end lost 4 bases, the J end lost 2 bases, and 11 bases lay between the germline ends. The CDR3 length is 14 residues. CDR1 is MNHNY and CDR2 is SVGAGI in the germline V gene (reference sequence). CDR3 sequence reads: CASSSPGVQETQYF. CDR3 DNA sequence: TGTGCCAGCAGTTCCCCAGGGGTTCAAGAGACCCAGTACTTC.

Concerning this clone itself: The same CDR3 is also encoded by other DNA sequences in this sample. The rearrangement uses TRBV27 and TRBJ1-5, with D hard to call. The CDR3 extends over 13 amino acids. V lost 4 bases, J lost 0 bases, and 4 bases lay in between. In germline, CDR1 is MNHEY, CDR2 SMNVEV (reference sequence). The CDR3 loop is CASSYYSNQPQHF. CDR3 DNA sequence: TGTGCCAGCAGTTACTATAGCAATCAGCCCCAGCATTTT.

The chain links TRBV7-9 to TRBJ2-2; unclear D gene. CDR3 length: 13 residues. Trimming stripped 6 bases from V and 3 bases from J, with 8 bases between. CDR1 and CDR2 (germline): SEHNR, FQNEAQ (reference sequence). The CDR3 is CASRGPYTGELFF. The CDR3 DNA reads TGTGCCAGCAGAGGACCCTACACCGGGGAGCTGTTTTTT.